These 5 T cell receptor beta chains came from one sample sequenced in a study of cytomegalovirus exposure and HLA in healthy donors. Profiled with immunoSEQ multiplex PCR; TCRdb holds only in-frame clones, not every one. The sample lists some 200,000 clones, approximately 86% occurring once. What was sequenced was PBMCs. The receptors were sampled from a man younger than 45 in good health and CMV-seropositive.

The chain employs TRBV5-4 and TRBJ2-1; 7 nucleotides line up with TRBD1. Germline values: CDR1 SGHNT, CDR2 YYREEE (reference sequence). With V trimmed by 0 bases and J by 3 bases, 6 bases remained unmatched. The CDR3 length is 16 residues. CDR3 sequence: CASSLAPGQRYNEQFF. CDR3 nucleotide sequence: TGTGCCAGCAGCTTGGCCCCGGGACAGCGCTACAATGAGCAGTTCTTC.

This clone has just a few counts. V usage is TRBV5-4 and J usage is TRBJ2-2, with D unresolved. The CDR3 runs to 16 residues. Germline V gives CDR1 SGHNT, CDR2 YYREEE (reference sequence). Trimming pared 2 bases from V and 4 bases from J, leaving 15 bases between. CDR3 nucleotides: TGTGCCAGCAGCTTCGGCGGCCAGTTTGGCACCGGGGAGCTGTTTTTT. Its protein is CASSFGGQFGTGELFF.

This clone has just one count. The chain carries TRBV14 and TRBJ1-5; no clear D gene. V shed 5 bases and J shed 7 bases, with 12 bases lying between them. In germline, CDR1 is SGHDN, CDR2 FVKESK. This CDR3 has 13 amino acids. The CDR3 spells CASSADARQPQHF. CDR3 bases: TGTGCCAGCAGCGCCGACGCCAGACAGCCCCAGCATTTT.

This clone appeared a few times. This sequence joins TRBV25-1 and TRBJ1-6; 7 bases agree with TRBD1. V trimming: 4 bases; J trimming: 10 bases; junction bases outside the gene matches: 7. This CDR3 spans 14 amino acids. The germline V gene has CDR1 MGHDK and CDR2 SYGVNS. The CDR3 coding sequence is TGTGCCAGCAGTGTGACAGGGAAATCCTCACCCCTCCACTTT. Translated, it gives CASSVTGKSSPLHF.

J is TRBJ1-2 and V is TRBV29-1; 10 bases are shared with TRBD1. Germline V gene data show CDR1 as SQVTM and CDR2 as ANQGSEA. Trimming took 6 bases from V and 6 from J; bases not matched to a gene: 13. The CDR3 spans 15 residues. The CDR3 region has the DNA TGCAGCGTGGCAACCCGACAGGGGGCGCTGGATGGCTACACCTTC. Protein product: CSVATRQGALDGYTF.